The text below deals with one TCR beta chain. TCRdb keeps only in-frame clones here, not all; method: immunoSEQ multiplex PCR. Of about 16,000 clones listed, more than 75% are singletons. The data originate from a study of technical replicates of blood from several donors. Trimming cost V 4 bases and J 9 bases, with 18 bases left between them. The germline CDR1 and CDR2 sequences are SGHAT and FQNNGV. The length of the CDR3 is 14 residues. The source of this sequence is a human donor in good health. The sequencing input was PBMCs. The chain couples TRBV11-2 to TRBJ2-5, with D perhaps TRBD2 (6 bases). The CDR3 coding sequence is TGTGCCAGCAGCTCCTACACGCTCCCGGGGGCCCAGTACTTC. Residues: CASSSYTLPGAQYF.